These 28 T cell receptor beta chains came from one sample sequenced in a study of CD8+ T cells in alopecia areata. After isolation, RNA underwent reverse transcription to generate cDNA as the sequencing template. The data were produced by immunoSEQ multiplex PCR, yet TCRdb's version contains in-frame clones alone and is incomplete. The table includes 270,000 or so clones, roughly 64% detected once. Treatment indicated: oral pan-JAK inhibitor, 5-10 mg twice daily. The sequencing used CD4+ T cells sorted from blood, collected at week 24, from a patient treated with tofacitinib. All receptors derive from a human donor with alopecia areata.

This clone was found a few times. The rearrangement joins TRBV7-9 to TRBJ1-3, with a weak D call TRBD1 (5 bases). Germline loops: CDR1 SEHNR, CDR2 FQNEAQ (reference sequence). Trimming cost V 3 bases and J 0 bases, with 12 bases left between them. This CDR3 is 16 amino acids long. The CDR3 DNA sequence: TGTGCCAGCAGCTTGGTGGAGGGGCCCTCTGGAAACACCATATATTTT. Translated, it gives CASSLVEGPSGNTIYF.

V is TRBV7-2 and J is TRBJ1-5; 7 nucleotides match TRBD1. Trimming cost V 3 bases and J 4 bases; bases outside gene matches: 6. This CDR3 has 15 residues. Germline CDR1 is SGHTA and CDR2 is FQGNSA. The CDR3: CASSFRDRGNQPQHF. DNA for the CDR3: TGTGCCAGCAGCTTCCGGGACAGAGGAAATCAGCCCCAGCATTTT.

V and J are TRBV28 and TRBJ2-7; TRBD1 agrees at 11 bases. Germline lookup yields CDR1 MDHEN and CDR2 SYDVKM. V gave up 5 bases and J gave up 3 bases; unmatched junction bases: 3. This CDR3 spans 14 amino acids. CDR3 sequence: CASSPGQGDYEQYF. The CDR3 nucleotides read TGTGCCAGCAGTCCGGGACAGGGGGACTACGAGCAGTACTTC.

This clone was counted once. CDR3: CASSLWWGKPLRDTEAFF. The CDR3 DNA follows: TGTGCCAGCAGTTTGTGGTGGGGAAAACCTCTAAGGGACACTGAAGCTTTCTTT. The rearrangement links TRBV28 to TRBJ1-1; D gene ambiguous. In germline, CDR1 is MDHEN, CDR2 SYDVKM. V was cut by 3 bases and J by 3 bases, with 23 bases left in between. This CDR3 is 18 amino acids long.

This clone was seen more than once but under ten times. The chain carries TRBV29-1 and TRBJ2-7; no clear D. The germline gives CDR1 SQVTM, CDR2 ANQGSEA. Trimming removed 1 base from V and 0 bases from J, with 13 bases in between. The CDR3 has 15 amino acids. The CDR3 is CSVEAPEESSYEQYF. In DNA form, the CDR3 reads TGCAGCGTTGAAGCCCCAGAAGAATCCTCCTACGAGCAGTACTTC.

The rearrangement links TRBV30 to TRBJ2-7; D is possibly TRBD2 (5 bases). This CDR3 has 15 amino acids. Germline CDR1 GTSNPN, CDR2 SVGIG (reference sequence). V was clipped by 0 bases and J by 3 bases, with 15 bases between them. The CDR3 reads CAWSVPGRVIYEQYF. CDR3 bases: TGTGCCTGGAGTGTACCGGGGAGAGTCATCTACGAGCAGTACTTC.

CDR3 in amino acids: CASSQEGSARYGYTF. The CDR3 DNA reads TGCGCCAGCAGCCAAGAGGGGTCGGCCCGGTATGGCTACACCTTC. The rearrangement links TRBV4-1 to TRBJ1-2; D remains ambiguous. Germline CDR1 is MGHRA and CDR2 is YSYEKL. V was cut by 0 bases and J by 5 bases, with 13 bases left in between. The CDR3 sequence is 15 residues long.

V usage is TRBV27 and J usage is TRBJ2-7; 11 bases are a match to TRBD1. V lost 4 bases, J lost 6 bases, and 8 bases stayed unmatched. The CDR3 spans 15 residues. Germline CDR1 reads MNHEY; CDR2 reads SMNVEV (reference sequence). The CDR3 DNA reads TGTGCCAGCAGTTCCAGGGACAGGGGGGTCCTCGAGCAGTACTTC. Protein sequence: CASSSRDRGVLEQYF.

On this clone itself: One end of the junction varies from germline; a read error may be responsible. This chain uses TRBV7-7 with TRBJ2-2; no firm D call. CDR1 is SSHAT, CDR2 FNYEAQ, per germline (reference sequence). The CDR3 is made up of 13 amino acids. Written as DNA, the CDR3 is TGTGCTAGCAGCCAAAGTTACACCGGGGAGCTGTTTTTT. Encoded protein: CASSQSYTGELFF.

This chain joins TRBV29-1 and TRBJ1-1; perhaps TRBD1 as D (5 bases). Germline V gives CDR1 SQVTM, CDR2 ANQGSEA. Trimming removed 5 bases at V and 1 base at J, with 17 bases between. This CDR3 region has 15 residues. The CDR3 loop reads CSVTGSPFRNTEAFF. The CDR3 coding sequence is TGCAGCGTTACAGGTTCTCCTTTTCGGAACACTGAAGCTTTCTTT.

J is TRBJ1-3 and V is TRBV6-5; 7 bases are a match to TRBD1. This CDR3 region has 15 residues. With V trimmed by 6 bases and J by 2 bases, 7 bases remained unmatched. Germline V gene sequence: CDR1 MNHEY, CDR2 SVGAGI. The CDR3 reads CASSRDRATGNTIYF. The CDR3 DNA reads TGTGCCAGCAGCCGCGACAGGGCAACTGGAAACACCATATATTTT.

The V and J genes are TRBV4-1 and TRBJ2-1; a weak D match, TRBD2 (6 bases). Germline lookup yields CDR1 MGHRA and CDR2 YSYEKL. V shed 3 bases and J shed 0 bases, with 9 bases lying between them. The CDR3 is made up of 15 amino acids. Here the CDR3 DNA reads TGCGCCAGCAGCCACGGGCGGGGCTCCTACAATGAGCAGTTCTTC. The encoded protein is CASSHGRGSYNEQFF.

This clone turned up a few times. The rearrangement uses TRBV2 and TRBJ2-7; D is undetermined. The CDR3 consists of 12 residues. Looked up from germline, CDR1 is SNHLY and CDR2 is FYNNEI. Trimming removed 6 bases at V and 2 bases at J, with 8 bases between. CDR3 amino acids: CASRSNTYEQYF. The DNA of the CDR3 is TGTGCCAGCAGGTCCAATACCTACGAGCAGTACTTC. Filled out from reference TRBV2 and TRBJ2-7, the complete variable domain reads EPEVTQTPSHQVTQMGQEVILRCVPISNHLYFYWYRQILGQKVEFLVSFYNNEISEKSEIFDDQFSVERPDGSNFTLKIRSTKLEDSAMYFCASRSNTYEQYFGPGTRLTVT.

This chain uses TRBV19 with TRBJ1-2; D uncertain. The CDR3 has 14 residues. Looked up from germline, CDR1 is LNHDA and CDR2 is SQIVND (reference sequence). V was shortened by 3 bases and J by 5 bases, with 13 bases between the two germline ends. CDR3 sequence reads: CASSISDGSYGYTF. The CDR3 DNA reads as TGTGCCAGTAGTATCTCCGACGGCTCTTATGGCTACACCTTC. Full variable domain (outside the CDR3, taken from reference TRBV19 and TRBJ1-2): DGGITQSPKYLFRKEGQNVTLSCEQNLNHDAMYWYRQDPGQGLRLIYYSQIVNDFQKGDIAEGYSVSREKKESFPLTVTSAQKNPTAFYLCASSISDGSYGYTFGSGTRLTVV.

The sample holds a few counts of this clone. V and J are TRBV7-8 and TRBJ1-6, with TRBD1 matching over 9 bases. From germline, CDR1 is SGHVS and CDR2 FQNEAQ. J lost 8 bases, V lost 5 bases, and 7 bases had no gene match. This CDR3 spans 15 amino acids. Here the CDR3 reads CASSDRRDRDSPLHF. CDR3 DNA sequence: TGTGCCAGCAGCGATAGGAGGGACAGGGATTCACCCCTCCACTTT.

The chain combines TRBV6-1 with TRBJ2-1, with D hard to call. Per the germline V gene, CDR1 is MNHNS and CDR2 is SASEGT. This CDR3 comprises 12 residues. The ends were cut back, 8 bases at V and 5 bases at J, with 10 bases in the middle. The CDR3 protein is CASVVQHNEQFF. CDR3 nucleotides: TGTGCCAGCGTCGTACAGCACAATGAGCAGTTCTTC.

This chain connects TRBV4-1 to TRBJ2-7; TRBD2 might be the D (5 bases). Per the germline V gene, CDR1 is MGHRA and CDR2 is YSYEKL. This CDR3 region has 13 residues. Trimming took 1 base from V and 7 from J, leaving 11 bases between them. The CDR3 bases are TGCGCCAGCAGCCAAGTCGGGGTGGGAGAGCAGTACTTC. Encoded protein: CASSQVGVGEQYF.

The chain uses TRBV14 and TRBJ1-1; D is unresolved. Germline V gene lookup returns CDR1 SGHDN and CDR2 FVKESK. The CDR3 is 13 amino acids. Trimming removed 4 bases from V and 5 bases from J, with 11 bases in between. The CDR3 region is CASSLGRGTEAFF. The CDR3 coding sequence is TGTGCCAGCAGCCTTGGGCGAGGGACTGAAGCTTTCTTT.

V is TRBV30 and J is TRBJ1-2; tentative D call: TRBD1 (5 bases). Trimming took 3 bases from V and 2 from J, leaving 13 bases between them. Per germline, CDR1 GTSNPN and CDR2 SVGIG (reference sequence). CDR3 length equals 14 residues. The CDR3 is CAWREGVTNYGYTF. As DNA, the CDR3 is TGTGCCTGGAGGGAAGGGGTGACCAACTATGGCTACACCTTC.

On this clone itself: Other DNA sequences of this sample code for an identical CDR3. The chain couples TRBV7-2 to TRBJ2-6; 11 bases match TRBD2. Germline V gene lookup returns CDR1 SGHTA and CDR2 FQGNSA. V was clipped by 1 base and J by 0 bases; unmatched bases: 2. The CDR3 is 18 amino acids. In DNA form, the CDR3 reads TGTGCCAGCAGCTTAGGACTAGCGGGGAGCTCTGGGGCCAACGTCCTGACTTTC. It is translated as CASSLGLAGSSGANVLTF.

The V and J genes are TRBV6-5 and TRBJ1-1; D is ambiguous. V was trimmed by 0 bases and J by 1 base, leaving 12 bases between them. This CDR3 contains 16 residues. The germline V gene encodes CDR1 MNHEY and CDR2 SVGAGI. The CDR3 DNA reads TGTGCCAGCAGTTACTCTCCCCGGCGGGGGAACACTGAAGCTTTCTTT. It specifies CASSYSPRRGNTEAFF.

V gene TRBV7-9 combines with J gene TRBJ1-6; TRBD1 aligns across 7 bases. In germline, CDR1 is SEHNR, CDR2 FQNEAQ (reference sequence). CDR3 size: 15 residues. J gave up 3 bases and V 4 bases, and 3 bases lay outside the gene matches. CDR3 in DNA: TGTGCCAGCAGCTGGGGGGACAGCTATAATTCACCCCTCCACTTT. Amino acids: CASSWGDSYNSPLHF.

The V gene is TRBV6-5, the J gene TRBJ1-5; TRBD1 matches at 9 bases. The CDR3 totals 15 residues. Trimming removed 6 bases from V and 1 base from J; junction bases left unmatched: 4. CDR1 MNHEY and CDR2 SVGAGI come from the germline V gene. The CDR3 sequence is CASRRTGESNQPQHF. The CDR3 DNA reads as TGTGCCAGCAGGCGGACAGGGGAGAGCAATCAGCCCCAGCATTTT.

Here the CDR3 reads CSVLQGPDTDTQYF. CDR3 DNA: TGCAGCGTCCTACAGGGGCCCGACACAGATACGCAGTATTTT. This rearrangement joins TRBV29-1 to TRBJ2-3; TRBD1 agrees at 7 bases. The CDR3 length is 14 residues. Germline values: CDR1 SQVTM, CDR2 ANQGSEA. Unmatched junction bases numbered 8, after V lost 6 bases and J lost 2 bases.

The chain links TRBV5-1 to TRBJ2-5; D may correspond to TRBD1 or TRBD2 (5 bases each). Between the trimmed V and J ends, which lost 4 bases and 1 base, there was a span of 14 bases. The CDR3 spans 15 residues. Germline-derived CDR1 and CDR2 are SGHRS and YFSETQ. This CDR3 is CASSTGTQVQETQYF. CDR3 DNA: TGCGCCAGCAGCACGGGAACACAGGTCCAAGAGACCCAGTACTTC.

The chain uses TRBV5-1 and TRBJ2-7, with 7 bases that match TRBD2. This CDR3 is built from 12 residues. The trim removed 6 bases at V and 7 bases at J, leaving 7 bases unmatched. The germline V gene encodes CDR1 SGHRS and CDR2 YFSETQ. Here the CDR3 reads CASKGSGGEQYF. The CDR3 region has the DNA TGCGCCAGCAAGGGCTCGGGGGGAGAGCAGTACTTC.

Notes on this clone: Other DNA sequences in the sample encode the same CDR3. The chain combines TRBV4-2 with TRBJ2-5; 10 bases agree with TRBD2. Germline V lookup: CDR1 LGHNA, CDR2 YNFKEQ. V lost 1 base, J lost 5 bases, and 4 bases stayed unmatched. The CDR3 extends over 15 amino acids. The CDR3 coding sequence is TGTGCCAGCAGCCAAGGCAGCGGGGGGGAGGAGACCCAGTACTTC. It codes for CASSQGSGGEETQYF.

V usage is TRBV29-1 and J usage is TRBJ1-1; D ambiguous. Trimming cost V 6 bases and J 0 bases, with 11 bases left between them. The CDR3 covers 13 residues. From germline, CDR1 is SQVTM and CDR2 ANQGSEA. The CDR3 DNA sequence: TGCAGCGTCTTGCGGCCGTTGAACACTGAAGCTTTCTTT. Its protein product is CSVLRPLNTEAFF.